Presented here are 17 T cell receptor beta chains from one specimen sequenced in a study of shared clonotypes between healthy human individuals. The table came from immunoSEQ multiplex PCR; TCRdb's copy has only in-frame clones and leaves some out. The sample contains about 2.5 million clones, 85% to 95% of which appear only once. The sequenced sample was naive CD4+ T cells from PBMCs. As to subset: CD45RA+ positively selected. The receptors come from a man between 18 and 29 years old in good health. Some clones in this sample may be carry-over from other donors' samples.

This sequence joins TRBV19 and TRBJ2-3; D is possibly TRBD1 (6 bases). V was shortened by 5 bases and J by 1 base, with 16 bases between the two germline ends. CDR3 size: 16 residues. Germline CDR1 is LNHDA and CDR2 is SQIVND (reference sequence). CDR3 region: CASSGRPGQGTDTQYF. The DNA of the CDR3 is TGTGCCAGTAGTGGACGGCCGGGACAAGGCACAGATACGCAGTATTTT.

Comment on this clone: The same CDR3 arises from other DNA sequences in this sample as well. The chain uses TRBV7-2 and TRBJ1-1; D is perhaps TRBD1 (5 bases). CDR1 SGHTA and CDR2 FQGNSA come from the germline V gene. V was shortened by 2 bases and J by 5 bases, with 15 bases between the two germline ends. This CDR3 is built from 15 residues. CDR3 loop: CASSLFLGGGTEAFF. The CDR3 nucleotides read TGTGCCAGCAGCTTATTCCTCGGGGGGGGAACTGAAGCTTTCTTT.

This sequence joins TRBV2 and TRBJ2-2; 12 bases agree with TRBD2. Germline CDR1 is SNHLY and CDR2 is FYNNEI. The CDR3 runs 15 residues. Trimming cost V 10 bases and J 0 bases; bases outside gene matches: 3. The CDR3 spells CATRTSGTNTGELFF. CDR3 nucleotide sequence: TGTGCCACTAGGACTAGCGGGACGAACACCGGGGAGCTGTTTTTT.

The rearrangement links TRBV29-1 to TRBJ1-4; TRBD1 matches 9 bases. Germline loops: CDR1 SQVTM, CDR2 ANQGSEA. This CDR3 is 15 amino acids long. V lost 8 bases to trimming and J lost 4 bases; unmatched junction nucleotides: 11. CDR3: CSISRGTGLNEKLFF. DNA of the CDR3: TGCAGCATCTCAAGAGGGACAGGGCTTAATGAAAAACTGTTTTTT.

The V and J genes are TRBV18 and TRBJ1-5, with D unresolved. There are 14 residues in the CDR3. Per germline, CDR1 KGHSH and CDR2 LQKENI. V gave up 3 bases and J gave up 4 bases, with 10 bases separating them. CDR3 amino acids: CASSPYAGNQPQHF. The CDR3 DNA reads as TGTGCCAGCTCACCGTATGCTGGGAATCAGCCCCAGCATTTT.

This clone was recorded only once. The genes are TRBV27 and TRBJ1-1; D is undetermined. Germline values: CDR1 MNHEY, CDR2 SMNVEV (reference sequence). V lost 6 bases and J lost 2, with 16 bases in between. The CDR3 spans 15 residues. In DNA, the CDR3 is TGTGCCAGCAGCCGACTCGTCGGTGTAAACACTGAAGCTTTCTTT. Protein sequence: CASSRLVGVNTEAFF.

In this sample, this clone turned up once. CDR3 protein: CASSFQGAVTDTQYF. The CDR3 nucleotides are TGTGCCAGCAGCTTCCAGGGGGCGGTGACAGATACGCAGTATTTT. This chain joins TRBV11-3 and TRBJ2-3; 8 bases agree with TRBD1. Trimming at V came to 3 bases and at J to 3 bases, leaving 5 bases not matched to a gene. Germline values: CDR1 SGHNT, CDR2 YENEEA. This CDR3 region has 15 residues. The full variable domain, rest sourced from reference TRBV11-3 and TRBJ2-3, is EAGVVQSPRYKIIEKKQPVAFWCNPISGHNTLYWYLQNLGQGPELLIRYENEEAVDDSQLPKDRFSAERLKGVDSTLKIQPAELGDSAVYLCASSFQGAVTDTQYFGPGTRLTVL.

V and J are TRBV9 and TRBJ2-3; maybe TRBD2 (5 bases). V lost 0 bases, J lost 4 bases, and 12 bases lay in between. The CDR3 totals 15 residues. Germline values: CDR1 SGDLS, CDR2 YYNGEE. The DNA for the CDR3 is TGTGCCAGCAGCGTAGTTTCTAGCCCCCCAGATACGCAGTATTTT. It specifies CASSVVSSPPDTQYF.

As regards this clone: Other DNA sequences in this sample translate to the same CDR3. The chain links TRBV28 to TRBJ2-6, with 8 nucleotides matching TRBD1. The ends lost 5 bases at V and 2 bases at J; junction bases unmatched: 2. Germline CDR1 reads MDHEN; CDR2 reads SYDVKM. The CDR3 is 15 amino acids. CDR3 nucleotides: TGTGCCAGCAGTCCGACAGGGGCTGGGGCCAACGTCCTGACTTTC. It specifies CASSPTGAGANVLTF.

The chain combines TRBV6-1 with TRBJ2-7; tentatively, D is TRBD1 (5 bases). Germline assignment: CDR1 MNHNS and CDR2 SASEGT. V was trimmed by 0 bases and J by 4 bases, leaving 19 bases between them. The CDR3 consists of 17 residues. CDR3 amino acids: CASSEAYRQLGSYEQYF. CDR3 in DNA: TGTGCCAGCAGTGAAGCCTATCGACAGTTAGGGTCGTACGAGCAGTACTTC.

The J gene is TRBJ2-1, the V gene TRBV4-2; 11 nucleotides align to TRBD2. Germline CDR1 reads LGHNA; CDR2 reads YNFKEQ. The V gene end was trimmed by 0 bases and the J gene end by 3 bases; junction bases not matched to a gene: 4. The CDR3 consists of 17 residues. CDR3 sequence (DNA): TGTGCCAGCAGCCAAGAACGACTAGCGGGATACTACAATGAGCAGTTCTTC. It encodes CASSQERLAGYYNEQFF.

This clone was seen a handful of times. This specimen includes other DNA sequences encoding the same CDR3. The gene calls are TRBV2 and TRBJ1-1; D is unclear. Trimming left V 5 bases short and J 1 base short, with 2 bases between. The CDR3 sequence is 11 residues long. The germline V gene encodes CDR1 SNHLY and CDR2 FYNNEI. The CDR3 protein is CASSRNTEAFF. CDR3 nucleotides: TGTGCCAGCAGTAGGAACACTGAAGCTTTCTTT.

CDR3 sequence: CASSLRAATFYEQYF. In DNA, the CDR3 is TGTGCCAGCAGCTTAAGAGCAGCGACTTTCTACGAGCAGTACTTC. The chain carries TRBV7-3 and TRBJ2-7; unclear D gene. CDR1 and CDR2 (germline): SGHTA, FQGTGA. This CDR3 region has 15 residues. V gave up 1 base and J gave up 3 bases, with 13 bases separating them.

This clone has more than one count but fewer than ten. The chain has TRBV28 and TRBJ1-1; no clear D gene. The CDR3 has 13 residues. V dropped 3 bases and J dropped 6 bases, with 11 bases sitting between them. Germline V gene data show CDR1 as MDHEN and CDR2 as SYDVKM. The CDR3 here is CASSFRRGAEAFF. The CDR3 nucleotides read TGTGCCAGCAGTTTCCGACGGGGAGCTGAAGCTTTCTTT.

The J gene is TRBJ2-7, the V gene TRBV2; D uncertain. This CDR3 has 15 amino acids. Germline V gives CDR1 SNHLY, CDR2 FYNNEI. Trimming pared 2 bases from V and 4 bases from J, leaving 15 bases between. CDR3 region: CASSETGRVGYEQYF. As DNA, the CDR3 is TGTGCCAGCAGTGAAACCGGGCGCGTTGGGTACGAGCAGTACTTC. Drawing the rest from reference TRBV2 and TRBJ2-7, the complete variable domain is EPEVTQTPSHQVTQMGQEVILRCVPISNHLYFYWYRQILGQKVEFLVSFYNNEISEKSEIFDDQFSVERPDGSNFTLKIRSTKLEDSAMYFCASSETGRVGYEQYFGPGTRLTVT.

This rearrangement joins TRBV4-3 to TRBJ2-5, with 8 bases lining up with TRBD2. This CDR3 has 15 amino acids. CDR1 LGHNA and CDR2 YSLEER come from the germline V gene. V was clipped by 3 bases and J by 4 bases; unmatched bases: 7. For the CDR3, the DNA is TGCGCCAGCAGCCAGACCGCACTAGCGGTAGAGACCCAGTACTTC. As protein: CASSQTALAVETQYF.

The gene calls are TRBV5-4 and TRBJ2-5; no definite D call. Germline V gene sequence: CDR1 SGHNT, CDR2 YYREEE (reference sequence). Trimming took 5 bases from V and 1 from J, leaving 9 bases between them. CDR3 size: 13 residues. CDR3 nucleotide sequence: TGTGCCAGCAGTGCAAGGGCCCAAGAGACCCAGTACTTC. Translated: CASSARAQETQYF. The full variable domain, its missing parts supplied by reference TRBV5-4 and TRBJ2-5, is ETGVTQSPTHLIKTRGQQVTLRCSSQSGHNTVSWYQQALGQGPQFIFQYYREEENGRGNFPPRFSGLQFPNYSSELNVNALELDDSALYLCASSARAQETQYFGPGTRLLVL.